A single sample is the source of the 5 T cell receptor beta chains below, sequenced in a study of cytomegalovirus exposure and HLA in healthy donors. Sequenced by immunoSEQ multiplex PCR; TCRdb stores in-frame clones only, minus some. The table includes 180,000 or so clones, around nine tenths detected once. Sequencing was done on a sample of PBMCs. Receptors originate from a man between 25 and 39 years old in good health and CMV-seropositive.

The V gene is TRBV6-4, the J gene TRBJ2-2; 11 bases fit TRBD1. Germline CDR1 and CDR2: MRHNA and SNTAGT. The CDR3 sequence is 14 residues long. Losses at the gene ends were 9 bases for V and 7 bases for J; bases not matched to a gene: 7. The CDR3 DNA is TGTGCCAGAACGGACAGGGGGCTTATCGGGGAGCTGTTTTTT. Its protein is CARTDRGLIGELFF.

This clone appeared a few times. The V call is TRBV28, the J call TRBJ1-2; no clear D gene. Trimming left V 1 base short and J 8 bases short, with 2 bases between. CDR1 MDHEN and CDR2 SYDVKM come from the germline V gene. The CDR3 spans 10 residues. Here the CDR3 DNA reads TGTGCCAGCAGTTTATTCGGCTACACCTTC. Protein product: CASSLFGYTF.

This chain joins TRBV2 and TRBJ1-2; a weak D match, TRBD1 (5 bases). Deletions cut 2 bases from V and 6 bases from J, with 19 bases between. This CDR3 contains 16 residues. Per the germline V gene, CDR1 is SNHLY and CDR2 is FYNNEI. The CDR3 DNA sequence: TGTGCCAGCAGTGAAAAGAGGGGTACCTTAGGTCATGGCTACACCTTC. Its protein product is CASSEKRGTLGHGYTF.

The chain has TRBV6-4 and TRBJ2-1; TRBD2 aligns across 9 bases. The trim removed 0 bases at V and 8 bases at J, leaving 5 bases unmatched. From germline, CDR1 is MRHNA and CDR2 SNTAGT. The CDR3 has 15 residues. CDR3 region: CASSDSPSGVDEQFF. CDR3 sequence (DNA): TGTGCCAGCAGTGACTCCCCTAGCGGGGTAGATGAGCAGTTCTTC.

The chain joins TRBV2 to TRBJ1-3; D is perhaps TRBD1 (5 bases). The CDR3 is 17 amino acids. The V and J ends lost 4 bases and 0 bases respectively, with 16 bases between them. Germline V gives CDR1 SNHLY, CDR2 FYNNEI. The CDR3 region has the DNA TGTGCCAGCAGTGGACAAGGAGGGGTAGACTCTGGAAACACCATATATTTT. Its translation is CASSGQGGVDSGNTIYF.